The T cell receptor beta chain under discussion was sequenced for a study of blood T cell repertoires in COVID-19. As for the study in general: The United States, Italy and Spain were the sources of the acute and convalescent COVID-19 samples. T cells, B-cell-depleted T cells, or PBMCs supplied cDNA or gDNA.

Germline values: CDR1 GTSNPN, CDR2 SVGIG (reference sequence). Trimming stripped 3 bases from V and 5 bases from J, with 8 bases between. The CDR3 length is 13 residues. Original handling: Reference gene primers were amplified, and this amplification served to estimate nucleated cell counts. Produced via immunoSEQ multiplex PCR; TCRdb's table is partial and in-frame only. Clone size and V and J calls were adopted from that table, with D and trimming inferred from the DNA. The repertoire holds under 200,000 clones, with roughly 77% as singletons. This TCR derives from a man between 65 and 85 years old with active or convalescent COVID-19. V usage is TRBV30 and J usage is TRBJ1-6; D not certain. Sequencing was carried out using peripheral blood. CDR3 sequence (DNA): TGTGCCTGGAGCGAACAGAATAATTCACCCCTCCACTTT. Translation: CAWSEQNNSPLHF. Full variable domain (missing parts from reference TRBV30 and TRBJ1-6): SQTIHQWPATLVQPVGSPLSLECTVEGTSNPNLYWYRQAAGRGLQLLFYSVGIGQISSEVPQNLSASRPQDRQFILSSKKLLLSDSGFYLCAWSEQNNSPLHFGNGTRLTVT.